A single T cell receptor (beta chain) is shown here with its context. No antigen is known for it. Germline V gives CDR1 SEHNR, CDR2 FQNEAQ (reference sequence). This CDR3 comprises 15 residues. V was cut by 5 bases and J by 0 bases, with 8 bases left in between. The sample comes from a study of OX40 agonist ivuxolimab in advanced cancers. The overall study: An agonistic anti-OX40 (CD134) antibody, ivuxolimab, was used to treat the patients. Every 2 weeks, patients got intravenous ivuxolimab at one of six dose levels (0.01-10 mg/kg). Study-wide points: Specificity for antigen went undetermined in the expanded peripheral T cells.

Method: immunoSEQ multiplex PCR; TCRdb's copy keeps in-frame clones and lacks some. The sample holds around 86,000 clones, approximately 91% seen once. The gene calls are TRBV7-9 and TRBJ2-6; no reliable D call. Material: CD4+ or CD8+ T cells sorted from blood, obtained in a trial of the OX40 agonist ivuxolimab. The sequence derives from an adult with an advanced solid tumor such as melanoma, head and neck, liver or kidney cancer. The DNA of the CDR3 is TGTGCCAGCAGCCTCCCAGGCTCTGGGGCCAACGTCCTGACTTTC. Amino acid sequence: CASSLPGSGANVLTF.